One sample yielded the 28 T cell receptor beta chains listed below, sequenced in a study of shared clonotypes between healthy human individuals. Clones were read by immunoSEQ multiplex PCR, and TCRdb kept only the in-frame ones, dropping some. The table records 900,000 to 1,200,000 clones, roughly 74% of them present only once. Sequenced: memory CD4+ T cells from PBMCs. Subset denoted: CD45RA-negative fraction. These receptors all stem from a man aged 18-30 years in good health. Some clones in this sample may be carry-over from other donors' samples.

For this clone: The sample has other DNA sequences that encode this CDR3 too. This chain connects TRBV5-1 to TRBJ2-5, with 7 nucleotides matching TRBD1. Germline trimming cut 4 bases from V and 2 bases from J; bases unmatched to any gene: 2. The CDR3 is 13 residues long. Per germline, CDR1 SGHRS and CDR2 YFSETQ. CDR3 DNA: TGCGCCAGCAGCGGGGGACAGCAAGAGACCCAGTACTTC. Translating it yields CASSGGQQETQYF.

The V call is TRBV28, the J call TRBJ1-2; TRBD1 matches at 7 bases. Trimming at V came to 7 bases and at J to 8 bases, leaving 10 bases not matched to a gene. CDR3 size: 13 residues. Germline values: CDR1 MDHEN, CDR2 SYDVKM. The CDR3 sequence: CASIARDSGGYTF. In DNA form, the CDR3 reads TGTGCCAGCATCGCTAGGGACAGCGGGGGCTACACCTTC.

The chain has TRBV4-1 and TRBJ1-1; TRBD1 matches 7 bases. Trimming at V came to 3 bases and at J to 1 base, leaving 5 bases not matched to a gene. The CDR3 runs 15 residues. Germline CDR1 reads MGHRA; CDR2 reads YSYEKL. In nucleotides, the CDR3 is TGCGCCAGCAGCCATCCACAGGGGAGGAACACTGAAGCTTTCTTT. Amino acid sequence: CASSHPQGRNTEAFF.

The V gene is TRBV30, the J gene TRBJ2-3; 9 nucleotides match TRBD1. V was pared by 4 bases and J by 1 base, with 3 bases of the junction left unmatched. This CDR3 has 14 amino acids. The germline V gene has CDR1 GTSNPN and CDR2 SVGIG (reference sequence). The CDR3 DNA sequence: TGTGCCTGGAATGGGGACAGGGGCACAGATACGCAGTATTTT. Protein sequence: CAWNGDRGTDTQYF.

This CDR3 is CASATDAHLYGYTF. The CDR3 DNA reads as TGTGCCAGCGCAACAGATGCCCATCTCTATGGCTACACCTTC. This chain uses TRBV28 with TRBJ1-2; D is unresolved. The V end was cut by 8 bases, the J end by 4 bases, with 17 bases between. Germline values: CDR1 MDHEN, CDR2 SYDVKM. The CDR3 spans 14 residues.

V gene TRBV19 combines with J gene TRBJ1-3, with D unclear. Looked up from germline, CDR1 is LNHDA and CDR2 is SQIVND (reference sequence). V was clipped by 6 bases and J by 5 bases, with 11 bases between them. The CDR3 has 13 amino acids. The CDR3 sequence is CASSSPLRNTIYF. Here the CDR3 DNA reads TGTGCCAGTAGCTCCCCTCTTCGAAACACCATATATTTT.

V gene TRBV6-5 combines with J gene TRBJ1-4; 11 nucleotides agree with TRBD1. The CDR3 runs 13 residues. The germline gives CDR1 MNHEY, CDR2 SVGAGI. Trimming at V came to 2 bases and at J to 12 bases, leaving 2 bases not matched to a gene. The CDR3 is CASSYRDRGELFF. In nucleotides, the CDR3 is TGTGCCAGCAGTTACCGGGACAGGGGGGAACTGTTTTTT.

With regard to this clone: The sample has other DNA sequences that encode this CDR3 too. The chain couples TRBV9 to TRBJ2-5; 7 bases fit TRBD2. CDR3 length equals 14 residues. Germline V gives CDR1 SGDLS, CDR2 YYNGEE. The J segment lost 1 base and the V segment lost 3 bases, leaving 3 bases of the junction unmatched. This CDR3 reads CASSARTSQETQYF. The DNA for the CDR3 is TGTGCCAGCAGCGCGCGGACTAGCCAAGAGACCCAGTACTTC.

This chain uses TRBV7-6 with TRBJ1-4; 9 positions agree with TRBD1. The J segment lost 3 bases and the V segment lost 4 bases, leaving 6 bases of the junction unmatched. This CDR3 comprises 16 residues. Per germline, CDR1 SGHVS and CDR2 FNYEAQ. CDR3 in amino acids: CASSSTGGFPNEKLFF. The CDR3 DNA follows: TGTGCCAGCAGCTCGACAGGGGGTTTCCCTAATGAAAAACTGTTTTTT.

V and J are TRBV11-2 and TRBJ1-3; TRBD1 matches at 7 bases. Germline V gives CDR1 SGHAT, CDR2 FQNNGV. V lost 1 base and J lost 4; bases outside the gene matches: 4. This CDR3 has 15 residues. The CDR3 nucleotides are TGTGCCAGCAGCTTAGGGGGGACAGTGGGAAACACCATATATTTT. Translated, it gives CASSLGGTVGNTIYF.

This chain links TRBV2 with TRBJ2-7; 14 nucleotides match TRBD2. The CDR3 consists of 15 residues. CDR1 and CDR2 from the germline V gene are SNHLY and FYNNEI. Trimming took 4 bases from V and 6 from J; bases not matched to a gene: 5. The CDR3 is CASSGLAGGPGEQYF. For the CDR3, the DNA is TGTGCCAGCAGTGGACTAGCGGGAGGGCCGGGCGAGCAGTACTTC.

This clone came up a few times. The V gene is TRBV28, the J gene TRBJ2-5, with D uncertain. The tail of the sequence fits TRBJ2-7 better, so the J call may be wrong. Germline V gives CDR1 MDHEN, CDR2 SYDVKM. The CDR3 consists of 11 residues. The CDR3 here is CASSWTYEQYF. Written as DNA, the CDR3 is TGTGCCAGCAGTTGGACCTACGAGCAGTACTTC.

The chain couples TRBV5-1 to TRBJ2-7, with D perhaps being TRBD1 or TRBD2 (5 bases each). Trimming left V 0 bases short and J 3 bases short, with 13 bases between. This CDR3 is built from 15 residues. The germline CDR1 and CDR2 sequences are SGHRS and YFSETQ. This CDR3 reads CASSLGDVGYYEQYF. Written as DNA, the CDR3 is TGCGCCAGCAGCTTGGGGGACGTCGGTTACTACGAGCAGTACTTC.

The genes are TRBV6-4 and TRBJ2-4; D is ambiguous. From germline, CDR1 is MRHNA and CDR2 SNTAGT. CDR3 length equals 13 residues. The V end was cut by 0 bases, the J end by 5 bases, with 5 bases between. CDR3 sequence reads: CASSDSEENIQYF. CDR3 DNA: TGTGCCAGCAGTGACTCTGAAGAAAACATTCAGTACTTC.

This CDR3 is CASRTAVYAGTEAFF. The DNA of the CDR3 is TGTGCCAGCAGGACGGCAGTTTACGCTGGCACTGAAGCTTTCTTT. This chain links TRBV27 with TRBJ1-1; D gene unclear. Germline V CDR1 and CDR2: MNHEY, SMNVEV (reference sequence). CDR3 length: 15 residues. V gave up 6 bases and J gave up 4 bases, with 18 bases separating them.

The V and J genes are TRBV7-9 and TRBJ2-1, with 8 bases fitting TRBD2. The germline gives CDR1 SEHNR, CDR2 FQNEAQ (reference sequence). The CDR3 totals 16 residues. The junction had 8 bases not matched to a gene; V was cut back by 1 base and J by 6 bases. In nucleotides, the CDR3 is TGTGCCAGCAGCTTAGGGGGCGGGAGGCCGGGCAATGAGCAGTTCTTC. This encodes CASSLGGGRPGNEQFF.

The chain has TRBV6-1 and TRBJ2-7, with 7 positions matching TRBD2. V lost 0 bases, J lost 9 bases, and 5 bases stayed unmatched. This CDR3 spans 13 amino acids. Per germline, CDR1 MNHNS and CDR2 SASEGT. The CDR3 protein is CASSEALRGRQYF. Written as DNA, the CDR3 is TGTGCCAGCAGTGAAGCGCTACGCGGGAGGCAGTACTTC.

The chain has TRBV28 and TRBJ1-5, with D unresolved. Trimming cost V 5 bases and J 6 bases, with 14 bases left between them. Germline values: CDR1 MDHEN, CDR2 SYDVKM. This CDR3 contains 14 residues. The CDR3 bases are TGTGCCAGCAGTCCTCGACCTGATCGTCAGCCCCAGCATTTT. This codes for CASSPRPDRQPQHF. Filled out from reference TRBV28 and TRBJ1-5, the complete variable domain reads DVKVTQSSRYLVKRTGEKVFLECVQDMDHENMFWYRQDPGLGLRLIYFSYDVKMKEKGDIPEGYSVSREKKERFSLILESASTNQTSMYLCASSPRPDRQPQHFGDGTRLSIL.

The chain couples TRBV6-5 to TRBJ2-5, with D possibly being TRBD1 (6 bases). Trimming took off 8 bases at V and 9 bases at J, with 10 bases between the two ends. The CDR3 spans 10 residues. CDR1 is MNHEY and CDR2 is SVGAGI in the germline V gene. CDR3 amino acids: CASGQGSQYF. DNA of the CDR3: TGTGCCAGCGGGCAGGGGTCCCAGTACTTC.

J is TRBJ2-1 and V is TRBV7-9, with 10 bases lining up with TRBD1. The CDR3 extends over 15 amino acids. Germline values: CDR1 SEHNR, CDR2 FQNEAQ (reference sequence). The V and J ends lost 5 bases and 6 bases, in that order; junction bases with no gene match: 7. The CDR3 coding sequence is TGTGCCAGCAGCCTCCGGGACAGGGGTCTCAATGAGCAGTTCTTC. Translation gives CASSLRDRGLNEQFF. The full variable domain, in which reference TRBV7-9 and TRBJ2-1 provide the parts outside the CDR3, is DTGVSQNPRHKITKRGQNVTFRCDPISEHNRLYWYRQTLGQGPEFLTYFQNEAQLEKSRLLSDRFSAERPKGSFSTLEIQRTEQGDSAMYLCASSLRDRGLNEQFFGPGTRLTVL.

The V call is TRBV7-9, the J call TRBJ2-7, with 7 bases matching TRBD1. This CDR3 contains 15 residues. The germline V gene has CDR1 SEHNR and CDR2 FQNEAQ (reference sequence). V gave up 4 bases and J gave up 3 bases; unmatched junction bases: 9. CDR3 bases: TGTGCCAGCAGCTCTCCCGGGACAGACTACTACGAGCAGTACTTC. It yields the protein CASSSPGTDYYEQYF.

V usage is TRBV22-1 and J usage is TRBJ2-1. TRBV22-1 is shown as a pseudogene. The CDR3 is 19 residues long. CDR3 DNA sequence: TGTCCTGGGAGCGCACCCAAGTCGGATCCCCCTCGCCGCTACAATGAGCAGTTCTTC. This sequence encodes CPGSAPKSDPPRRYNEQFF.

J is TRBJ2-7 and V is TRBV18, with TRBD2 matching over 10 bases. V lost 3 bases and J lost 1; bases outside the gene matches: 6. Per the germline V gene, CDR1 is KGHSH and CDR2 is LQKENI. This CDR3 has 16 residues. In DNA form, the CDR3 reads TGTGCCAGCTCACCGCGATATAGCGGGAGGTCCTACGAGCAGTACTTC. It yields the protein CASSPRYSGRSYEQYF.

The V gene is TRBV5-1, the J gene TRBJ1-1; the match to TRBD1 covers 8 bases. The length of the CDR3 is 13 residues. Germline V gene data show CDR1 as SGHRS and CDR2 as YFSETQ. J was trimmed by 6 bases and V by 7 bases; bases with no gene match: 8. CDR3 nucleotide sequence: TGCGCCAGCGGACCGACAGGGGTTCCTGAAGCTTTCTTT. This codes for CASGPTGVPEAFF.

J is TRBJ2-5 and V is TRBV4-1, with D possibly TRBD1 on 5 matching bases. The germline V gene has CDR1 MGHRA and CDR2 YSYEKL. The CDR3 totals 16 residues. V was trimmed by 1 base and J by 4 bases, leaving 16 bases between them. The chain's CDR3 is CASSQGEGVRVETQYF. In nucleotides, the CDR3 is TGCGCCAGCAGCCAAGGTGAAGGGGTCCGGGTAGAGACCCAGTACTTC.

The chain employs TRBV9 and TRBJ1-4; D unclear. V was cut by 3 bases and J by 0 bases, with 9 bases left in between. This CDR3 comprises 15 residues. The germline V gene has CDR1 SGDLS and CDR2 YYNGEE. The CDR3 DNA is TGTGCCAGCAGCGGGCGATTTTCAACTAATGAAAAACTGTTTTTT. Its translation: CASSGRFSTNEKLFF. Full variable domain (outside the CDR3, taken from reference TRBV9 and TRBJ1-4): DSGVTQTPKHLITATGQRVTLRCSPRSGDLSVYWYQQSLDQGLQFLIQYYNGEERAKGNILERFSAQQFPDLHSELNLSSLELGDSALYFCASSGRFSTNEKLFFGSGTQLSVL.

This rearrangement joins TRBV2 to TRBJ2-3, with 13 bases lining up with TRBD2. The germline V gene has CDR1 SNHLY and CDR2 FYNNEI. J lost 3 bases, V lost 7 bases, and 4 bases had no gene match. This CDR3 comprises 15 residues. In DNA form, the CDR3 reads TGTGCCAGCAATCGGGGACTAGCGGGGACAGATACGCAGTATTTT. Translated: CASNRGLAGTDTQYF.

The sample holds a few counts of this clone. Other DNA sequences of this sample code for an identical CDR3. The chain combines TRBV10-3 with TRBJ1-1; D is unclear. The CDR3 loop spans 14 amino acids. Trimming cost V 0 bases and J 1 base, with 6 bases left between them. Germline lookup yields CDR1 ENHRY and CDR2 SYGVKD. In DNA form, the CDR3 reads TGTGCCATCAGTGAGTCAGGGAAGAACACTGAAGCTTTCTTT. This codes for CAISESGKNTEAFF.